This record covers a single T cell receptor (beta chain). This clonotype was picked up many times. This receptor's antigen is unknown. No quality values exist for individual bases; no much larger clone is one base distant. TCR beta CDR3 regions were amplified from RNA transcripts. The first round of RT-PCR for the TCR CDR3 was performed with the HTBI primer set and the Qiagen OneStep RT-PCR kit. The libraries were constructed in a second round of multiplex PCR and then size-selected and purified. Paired-end sequencing of the libraries was performed with 100 bp reads on an Illumina HiSeq2000. The study's own analysis went as follows. SOAPnuke was used to process the raw data, removing reads that contained adapters or uncalled bases, had a mean Phred below 15, or lacked an exact match to the constant primer or identifier. High-quality paired reads were merged with COPE v1.2.5, and unique nucleotide sequences were defined as clonotypes. MiTCR v1.1 was used to align the clonotypes against IMGT TRBV, TRBD and TRBJ reference segments. The analysis included only V-J combinations with a frequency above 0.0001, which together covered approximately 99% of the repertoires. A TCS score was defined as the ratio of F50 (clonal expansion) to E x V (chaos), with BLOSUM62-based TCRdist applied between CDR3 peptides within each V-J. Welch's t-statistics and random forest reduced roughly 530 V-J features to 10 to 15, which were used in a naive Bayes classifier (R e1071). TCRdb took the public reads, trimmed them with fastp at Q25, ran MiXCR for clone calling and kept in-frame beta chains. Every distinct CDR3 protein forms one entry, paired with its most common genes and DNA. The V and J calls follow TCRdb's processing rather than the paper's. The sample contains about 570,000 distinct CDR3 sequences, roughly 15% of them found a single time. More than 11% of the sample is held by the ten biggest clonotypes.

Stable Graves' hyperthyroidism was defined as no progression to ophthalmopathy during 18 months of follow-up. Hyperthyroidism patients were newly diagnosed, had a disease duration of under 2 months, and were aged 18 to 65 years. The study excluded patients with uncontrolled infections, other autoimmune diseases, pregnancy or lactation. Diagnoses were based on clinical symptoms, serum thyroxine and TRAb, thyroid ultrasound and orbital computed tomography. Ficoll-Paque density gradient centrifugation was used to isolate PBMCs from around 10 ml of fresh peripheral blood. Total RNA was extracted with Trizol reagent, and quality was checked on an Agilent 2100 Bioanalyzer. This entry comes from a study of T cells in Graves' hyperthyroidism and ophthalmopathy (dated by TCRdb to about 2019). For context, the study as a whole: Peripheral blood was collected at initial diagnosis, before any treatment. TCR V-J signatures able to tell the groups apart were searched for in a discovery cohort of 100 patients, of whom roughly 42 had Graves' ophthalmopathy and 57 had stable Graves' hyperthyroidism. Whether ophthalmopathy could be predicted prospectively was tested in an independent validation cohort made up of under 20 hyperthyroidism patients plus 17 patients who later progressed to ophthalmopathy. The 100 or so discovery patients were randomly split 7:3 into training and test sets. In addition, the study compared T-cell repertoires in thyroid tissue and in blood from roughly six Graves' hyperthyroidism patients. Once sampling was done, hyperthyroidism patients were given methimazole at a starting dose of 30 mg daily, whereas ophthalmopathy patients were given high-dose intravenous methylprednisolone. TCR Vbeta CDR3 sequencing of 120 to 150 peripheral blood samples (43 ophthalmopathy, roughly 72 hyperthyroidism and some 17 progressor patients) is reported in the paper.

What the study reported, not specific to this receptor: No statistical method was used to fix the sample size in advance, and group allocation was not hidden from the investigators. Most expanded thyroid clonotypes (frequency above 0.001) were also detected in blood, a finding suggesting that blood repertoires may reflect thyroid immune responses. In validation, the model predicted progression to ophthalmopathy a median of about 6.8 months before onset, with approximately 70% sensitivity and 72.22% specificity. Ophthalmopathy was separated from stable hyperthyroidism by a 13 V-J signature model, with approximately 86% sensitivity and around 81% specificity obtained in cross-validation and 80%/75% obtained in testing.

The cysteine opens and the phenylalanine closes a CDR3 of 16 amino acids. Just the 48-base CDR3 DNA is kept, in frame starting at base 1. Unmatched junction bases come to 4, with V trimmed by 4 bases and J by 2 bases. CDR1 and CDR2 are read off the germline V gene as SGHVS and FQNEAQ. The sequence joins TRBV7-8 to TRBJ2-5; 13 bases in between match TRBD2. The sample comprised blood. This TCR came from a middle-aged woman with Graves' hyperthyroidism. The sequenced DNA is TGTGCCAGCAGCTCCCGGACTAGCGGGGGACAAGAGACCCAGTACTTC. Protein translation: CASSSRTSGGQETQYF.